Following are 17 T cell receptor beta chains from one sample sequenced in a study of identical twins. TCRdb independently ran MiXCR on the 5' RACE reads; one entry per CDR3 protein. This sample has just under 550,000 distinct CDR3 sequences, with 15% found just once. These data were also filed under a second study, of yellow fever vaccine responses in identical twins.

Sequenced: CD4+ T cells sorted from blood. These receptors were taken from a young woman in good health.

J is TRBJ2-7 and V is TRBV10-3; 9 positions agree with TRBD1. Losses at the gene ends were 2 bases for V and 6 bases for J; bases not matched to a gene: 2. The CDR3 spans 13 residues. The germline CDR1 and CDR2 sequences are ENHRY and SYGVKD. The CDR3 DNA reads as TGTGCCATCAGTGAGGGGACAGGGATCGAGCAGTACTTC. The encoded protein is CAISEGTGIEQYF.

The rearrangement links TRBV9 to TRBJ1-1; tentative D call: TRBD1 (6 bases). Germline V gene sequence: CDR1 SGDLS, CDR2 YYNGEE. This CDR3 is built from 14 residues. V lost 3 bases and J lost 1, with 10 bases in between. The CDR3 here is CASSAYRENTEAFF. CDR3 DNA sequence: TGTGCCAGCAGCGCCTACAGGGAGAACACTGAAGCTTTCTTT.

This clonotype was observed a handful of times. The chain combines TRBV12-3 or TRBV12-4 with TRBJ1-5, with a possible D match to TRBD1 (6 bases). V was cut by 2 bases and J by 6 bases, with 11 bases left in between. The CDR3 is made up of 14 amino acids. CDR3 protein: CASSLTTGPQPQHF. The CDR3, as DNA: TGTGCCAGCAGTTTAACCACAGGGCCTCAGCCCCAGCATTTT.

This clonotype turned up a few times. The J gene is TRBJ1-3, the V gene TRBV19; D may be TRBD1 (6 bases). V gave up 9 bases and J gave up 4 bases, with 10 bases separating them. The CDR3 loop spans 12 amino acids. CDR1 LNHDA and CDR2 SQIVND come from the germline V gene (reference sequence). The CDR3 nucleotides are TGTGCCAGCCGGGACACAGGAAACACCATATATTTT. Encoded protein: CASRDTGNTIYF.

This clonotype was observed many times. The CDR3 DNA reads TGTGCCAGCAGCCAAGATCTGTTCGGCGGGGCCTACAATGAGCAGTTCTTC. Translation: CASSQDLFGGAYNEQFF. The J gene is TRBJ2-1, the V gene TRBV3-1; D may be TRBD2 (6 bases). The CDR3 covers 17 residues. The germline gives CDR1 LGHDT, CDR2 YNNKEL (reference sequence). Trimming stripped 0 bases from V and 2 bases from J, with 14 bases between.

This sequence joins TRBV20-1 and TRBJ2-7; the D is unclear. V was cut by 2 bases and J by 0 bases, with 11 bases left in between. Germline V gene sequence: CDR1 DFQATT, CDR2 SNEGSKA (reference sequence). This CDR3 contains 14 residues. This chain's CDR3 is CSARSQISSYEQYF. CDR3 bases: TGCAGTGCTAGAAGTCAGATTAGCTCCTACGAGCAGTACTTC.

In this sample, this clonotype turned up a few times. This chain joins TRBV28 and TRBJ2-7; D is possibly TRBD2 (5 bases). Trimming took 3 bases from V and 6 from J, leaving 6 bases between them. Per germline, CDR1 MDHEN and CDR2 SYDVKM. The CDR3 covers 11 residues. This CDR3 reads CASSLRVEQYF. The CDR3 DNA sequence: TGTGCCAGCAGTTTGAGGGTCGAGCAGTACTTC.

Ten or more counts support this clonotype. The genes are TRBV12-3 or TRBV12-4 and TRBJ2-2; D is undetermined. CDR3 length equals 12 residues. Between the trimmed V and J ends, which lost 7 bases and 3 bases, there was a span of 6 bases. The CDR3 sequence: CASTRDTGELFF. CDR3 DNA sequence: TGTGCCAGCACTCGGGACACCGGGGAGCTGTTTTTT.

This clonotype was seen a few times. The rearrangement joins TRBV20-1 to TRBJ1-1; D is ambiguous. Trimming took off 2 bases at V and 0 bases at J, with 16 bases between the two ends. The CDR3 covers 16 residues. Germline CDR1 and CDR2: DFQATT and SNEGSKA (reference sequence). CDR3 bases: TGCAGTGCTAGAATGGATTGGCAGCAGCTGAACACTGAAGCTTTCTTT. Protein sequence: CSARMDWQQLNTEAFF.

V is TRBV20-1 and J is TRBJ1-1; TRBD1 aligns across 7 bases. The CDR3 length is 15 residues. Germline V gene lookup returns CDR1 DFQATT and CDR2 SNEGSKA (reference sequence). The V segment lost 4 bases and the J segment 2 bases; nucleotides outside the gene matches: 10. The CDR3 sequence: CSAISTGRGNTEAFF. CDR3 nucleotide sequence: TGCAGTGCTATCTCGACAGGGAGGGGAAACACTGAAGCTTTCTTT.

The chain joins TRBV3-1 to TRBJ2-5, with TRBD2 matching over 8 bases. The germline CDR1 and CDR2 sequences are LGHDT and YNNKEL (reference sequence). Trimming took 1 base from V and 1 from J; bases not matched to a gene: 8. This CDR3 region has 17 residues. CDR3 bases: TGTGCCAGCAGCCAAGGGGAGGGTAGCGGGATCCAAGAGACCCAGTACTTC. It encodes CASSQGEGSGIQETQYF.

The chain couples TRBV4-1 to TRBJ2-1, with D possibly being TRBD1 (5 bases). This CDR3 spans 16 amino acids. The V end lost 2 bases, the J end lost 0 bases, and 11 bases lay between the germline ends. Per the germline V gene, CDR1 is MGHRA and CDR2 is YSYEKL. The CDR3 is CASSQLQVLSYNEQFF. The CDR3 DNA reads as TGCGCCAGCAGCCAACTACAGGTACTCTCCTACAATGAGCAGTTCTTC.

As for this clonotype: Sequence at one end of the junction differs from germline and may be a read error. V is TRBV2 and J is TRBJ2-3; tentatively, D is TRBD2 (7 bases). CDR3 length equals 19 residues. In germline, CDR1 is SNHLY, CDR2 FYNNEI. The CDR3 DNA reads TGTGCCATCAGTTCCCTCGGGGCGGGGGCGAATTCTTACGCAGATACGCAGTATTTT. Protein: CAISSLGAGANSYADTQYF.

The chain joins TRBV15 to TRBJ2-3, with D unresolved. V was trimmed by 0 bases and J by 1 base, leaving 8 bases between them. This CDR3 is 15 amino acids long. Germline V gene lookup returns CDR1 LNHNV and CDR2 YYDKDF (reference sequence). CDR3: CATSREGQRTDTQYF. In DNA form, the CDR3 reads TGTGCCACCAGCAGAGAAGGTCAGCGCACAGATACGCAGTATTTT.

This clonotype was seen only a few times. The V gene is TRBV5-5, the J gene TRBJ2-7; D ambiguous. The V and J ends lost 0 bases and 5 bases respectively, with 12 bases between them. This CDR3 is built from 14 residues. Germline lookup yields CDR1 SGHKS and CDR2 YYEKEE (reference sequence). The CDR3 here is CASSLARATDEQYV. In DNA, the CDR3 is TGTGCCAGCAGCTTGGCCCGGGCAACGGACGAGCAGTACGTC.

This clonotype appeared a few times. The chain recombines TRBV10-3 with TRBJ2-5; D possibly uses TRBD1 or TRBD2 (5 bases each). The germline gives CDR1 ENHRY, CDR2 SYGVKD. This CDR3 region has 13 residues. The V and J ends lost 4 bases and 1 base respectively, with 7 bases between them. CDR3 nucleotides: TGTGCCATCAGTGCAGGGAGCCAAGAGACCCAGTACTTC. Its protein is CAISAGSQETQYF.

The V call is TRBV5-8, the J call TRBJ1-1, with D perhaps matching TRBD1 (5 bases). The CDR3 spans 15 residues. V lost 4 bases and J lost 1, with 14 bases in between. Germline V CDR1 and CDR2: SGHTS, YDEGEE. The chain's CDR3 is CASSRGPSKNTEAFF. As DNA, the CDR3 is TGTGCCAGCAGCCGGGGACCGTCTAAGAACACTGAAGCTTTCTTT.